This T cell receptor beta chain derives from a study of blood T cell repertoires in COVID-19. Study-wide background: Donors in the United States, Italy and Spain gave samples during acute or convalescent COVID-19.

The V segment lost 4 bases and the J segment 2 bases; nucleotides outside the gene matches: 7. Per the germline V gene, CDR1 is SGHDN and CDR2 is FVKESK. The CDR3 is 17 residues long. Participants were aged roughly 18 to 90 years, lived in over 20 US areas, and enrolled virtually. Within 2 weeks before study entry, exposed participants met a COVID-19 case. As handled by the study authors: Researchers report that nucleated cell counts were estimated from reference gene primer amplification. Sequencing used immunoSEQ multiplex PCR; TCRdb keeps in-frame clones, though not all of them. V and J calls and clone size are those listed in that table; D and trimming were worked out from the DNA. This table holds 430,000 or so clones, around nine tenths found once.

This clonotype was sampled from a woman aged 18-29 years who had been exposed to COVID-19. The genes are TRBV14 and TRBJ2-4; 11 bases align to TRBD2. Sequenced sample: PBMCs or T cells enriched from blood (not recorded which). CDR3 nucleotides: TGTGCCAGCAGCCCCATTGGGACTAGCGGTACCAAAAACATTCAGTACTTC. It translates to CASSPIGTSGTKNIQYF.